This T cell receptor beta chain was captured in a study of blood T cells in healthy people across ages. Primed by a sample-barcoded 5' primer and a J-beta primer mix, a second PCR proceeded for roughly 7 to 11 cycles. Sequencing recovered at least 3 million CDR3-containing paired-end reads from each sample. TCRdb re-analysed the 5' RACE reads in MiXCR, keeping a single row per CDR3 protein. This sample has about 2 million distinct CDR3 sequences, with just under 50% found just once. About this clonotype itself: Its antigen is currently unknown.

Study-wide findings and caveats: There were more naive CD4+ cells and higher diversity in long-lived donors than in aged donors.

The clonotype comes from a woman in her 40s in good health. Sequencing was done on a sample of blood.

Here the CDR3 reads CSAELGTSGGTQYF. Here the CDR3 DNA reads TGCAGTGCAGAGCTGGGGACTAGCGGGGGGACCCAGTACTTC. The V call is TRBV20-1, the J call TRBJ2-5, with 14 bases aligning to TRBD2. This CDR3 spans 14 amino acids. CDR1 and CDR2 from the germline V gene are DFQATT and SNEGSKA (reference sequence). Trimming removed 6 bases from V and 7 bases from J; junction bases left unmatched: 7.